The present entry profiles one TCR beta chain with its context. Its target is not known. Each TRB cDNA library was prepared by 5' RACE (with UMI labels). No DNA is given; TCRdb re-called the 5' RACE reads and lists each CDR3 protein once. This sample carries over 55,000 distinct CDR3 sequences, with 0.5% to 0.6% going to the ten biggest clones. Naive CD8+ T lymphocytes were specified as CD45RO-CCR7+CD27+CD95-. These data belong to a study of CXCR3-negative and CXCR3-positive naive CD8 T cells. The CDR3 has 18 amino acids. The V gene's germline CDR1 is SGHTA and CDR2 FQGTGA. Study results and limitations: For CXCR3-positive naive cells, TRB CDR3s were more hydrophobic than those of CXCR3-negative naive cells.

This chain connects TRBV7-3 to TRBJ2-6; the D call from TCRdb, TRBD1, cannot be confirmed without DNA. The sequenced sample was naive CXCR3+ CD8+ T cells from blood. Subset meaning: CD45RO-CCR7+CD27+CD95- naive CD8+ T cells expressing CXCR3 (TNR3+). The sequence was obtained from a human donor in good health. Some clones in this sample may be carry-over from other donors' samples. CDR3 in amino acids: CASSPRGGFPSGANVLTF.